A selection of T cell receptor beta chains follows, all from one sample in a study of T cell responses to AZD1222 COVID-19 vaccine. Clones were sequenced by immunoSEQ multiplex PCR, and TCRdb holds only the in-frame ones, with some missing. The sample yields approximately 160,000 clones, 70% to 90% seen once. The source material was peripheral blood, sampled on day 0 of AZD1222 vaccination. Receptors originate from an adult in good health. CDR3s include the opening cysteine and the closing phenylalanine or tryptophan. D genes are given only for firm matches. Clone size is not always given. Where it is, it says once, few, many or a class for expanded clones.

v_call	clone_size	j_call	d_call	cdr3_nt	cdr3_aa
TRBV15	-	TRBJ2-3	TRBD2	TGTGCCACCGGAGCCGGGGGGACAGATACGCAGTATTTT	CATGAGGTDTQYF
TRBV19	-	TRBJ2-7	TRBD2	TGTGCCAGTAGTATGAGACTAGCGCTAACCTACGAGCAGTACTTC	CASSMRLALTYEQYF
TRBV11-3	once	TRBJ2-5	TRBD2	TGTGCCAGCAGCCCCCCGCTAGCGGGAGTTTTTCAAGAGACCCAGTACTTC	CASSPPLAGVFQETQYF
TRBV9	-	TRBJ1-4	-	TGTGCCAGCAGCGACCGAGGGCGGTCAACTAATGAAAAACTGTTTTTT	CASSDRGRSTNEKLFF
TRBV29-1	-	TRBJ1-2	TRBD1	TGCAGCGTTGAAGGGGACAGCTACTATGGCTACACCTTC	CSVEGDSYYGYTF
TRBV2	-	TRBJ1-6	-	TGTGCCAGCAGTGAAGGAGGATATAATTCACCCCTCCACTTT	CASSEGGYNSPLHF
TRBV4-1	-	TRBJ1-2	-	TGCGCCAGCAGCCACCAAATCCGGGACGGAACAAACTATGGCTACACCTTC	CASSHQIRDGTNYGYTF
TRBV3-1/TRBV3-2	few	TRBJ1-3	-	TGTGCCAGCAGCTCTGGAAACACCATATATTTT	CASSSGNTIYF
TRBV5-1	-	TRBJ2-1	-	TGCGCCAGCAGCATAGACACTTTCTCCTACAATGAGCAGTTCTTC	CASSIDTFSYNEQFF
TRBV6-2/TRBV6-3	-	TRBJ2-7	-	TGTGCCAGCAGTTGGGACCGCTCCTACGAGCAGTACTTC	CASSWDRSYEQYF
TRBV29-1	-	TRBJ1-1	-	TGCAGCGTTCGGCGACAGGTACCGAACACTGAAGCTTTCTTT	CSVRRQVPNTEAFF
TRBV4-3	-	TRBJ1-1	TRBD1	TGCGCCAGCAGCCAAGGACAGGGCGGCACTGAAGCTTTCTTT	CASSQGQGGTEAFF
TRBV29-1	-	TRBJ2-2	TRBD1	TGCAGCGCACCAGGGGGCTACACCGGGGAGCTGTTTTTT	CSAPGGYTGELFF
TRBV6-5	few	TRBJ2-7	TRBD2	TGTGCCAGCAGTTGGTCTAGCGGGGGGTACGAGCAGTACTTC	CASSWSSGGYEQYF
TRBV5-4	-	TRBJ2-2	-	TGTGCCAGCAGCTTGTTCCAGTTTAGCACCGGGGAGCTGTTTTTT	CASSLFQFSTGELFF
TRBV27	-	TRBJ1-2	TRBD1	TGTGCCAGCAGAGGGACAGCTGACTATGGCTACACCTTC	CASRGTADYGYTF
TRBV11-2	-	TRBJ1-2	-	TGTGCCAGCAGCTTAGATCCTGGGAGAGGCGGCTACACCTTC	CASSLDPGRGGYTF
TRBV11-3	-	TRBJ1-1	TRBD1	TGTGCCAGCAGCTTATTTGACAGGGACACTGAAGCTTTCTTT	CASSLFDRDTEAFF
TRBV2	-	TRBJ2-5	TRBD2	TGTGCCAGCATGAGACTAGCGGGAGGCCGTGGGATGGAGACCCAGTACTTC	CASMRLAGGRGMETQYF
TRBV25-1	few	TRBJ2-7	TRBD2	TGTGCCAGCAGTCCGACTAGCGGGAGCTCCTACGAGCAGTACTTC	CASSPTSGSSYEQYF
TRBV7-6	-	TRBJ2-6	-	TGTGCCAGCAGCTTAGTCGCAGGGGCCGGGGCCAACGTCCTGACTTTC	CASSLVAGAGANVLTF
TRBV2	-	TRBJ1-2	-	TGTGCCAGCAGTGAATACGTCTATGGCTACACCTTC	CASSEYVYGYTF
TRBV6-1	-	TRBJ2-1	-	TGTGCCAGCAGTGAACCGCTGACTAGAGTCCACAATGAGCAGTTCTTC	CASSEPLTRVHNEQFF
TRBV11-2	once	TRBJ2-3	TRBD2	TGTGCCAGCAGCTGGGAGAGCGGGAGAGCGACAGATACGCAGTATTTT	CASSWESGRATDTQYF
TRBV5-5	few	TRBJ2-1	TRBD1	TGTGCCAGCAGCCTGACAGGGAACGATGAGCAGTTCTTC	CASSLTGNDEQFF
TRBV29-1	-	TRBJ2-1	-	TGCAGCGTTGAAGGGGACTCCGACAATGAGCAGTTCTTC	CSVEGDSDNEQFF
TRBV7-9	-	TRBJ1-3	-	TGTGCCAGCAGCTTAGGCTCAGGCAACACCATATATTTT	CASSLGSGNTIYF
TRBV6-5	-	TRBJ1-2	-	TGTGCCAGCGGTACTAAACTCTATGGCTACACCTTC	CASGTKLYGYTF
TRBV6-4	once	TRBJ2-1	-	TGTGCCAGCAGTGACGGGGCGGTAGATAGCGATTATTACAATGAGCAGTTCTTC	CASSDGAVDSDYYNEQFF
TRBV28	-	TRBJ1-5	TRBD1	TGTGCCAGCAGTTTCTCCGGGACAGGGAGGCATCAGCCCCAGCATTTT	CASSFSGTGRHQPQHF
TRBV6-5	-	TRBJ1-1	-	TGTGCCAGCAGTTTCGGTCCCGGAGCCTATGAAGCTTTCTTT	CASSFGPGAYEAFF
TRBV27	-	TRBJ1-1	TRBD1	TGTGCCAGCGGAATCAGGGGGCCAATCACTGAAGCTTTCTTT	CASGIRGPITEAFF
TRBV29-1	once	TRBJ1-2	TRBD1	TGCAGCGTTAACAGGGGGGTGTATGGCTACACCTTC	CSVNRGVYGYTF
TRBV4-1	-	TRBJ2-5	-	TGCGCCAGCAGCCAAGAAAGCCGGAGCTGGTCAGAGACCCAGTACTTC	CASSQESRSWSETQYF
TRBV18	-	TRBJ2-3	-	TGTGCCAGCTCACCACCCAGAGTAGATCTAACAGATACGCAGTATTTT	CASSPPRVDLTDTQYF
TRBV27	-	TRBJ2-5	TRBD2	TGTGCCAGCAGCATAACTAGCGGGAGCAGAAAAGAGACCCAGTACTTC	CASSITSGSRKETQYF
TRBV27	-	TRBJ2-7	TRBD2	TGTGCCAGCAGTCCGCTACTAGCGGGAGGGTCCTACGAGCAGTACTTC	CASSPLLAGGSYEQYF
TRBV20-1	-	TRBJ1-2	-	TGCAGTCACAGGGTGGACTATGGCTACACCTTC	CSHRVDYGYTF
TRBV7-7	-	TRBJ1-1	-	TGTGCTAGCAGCTTAGCACAGGGATTTGAAGCTTTCTTT	CASSLAQGFEAFF
TRBV7-2	-	TRBJ1-1	-	TGTGCCAGCAGCTTCCTCTTGAATATCGCTGAAGCTTTCTTT	CASSFLLNIAEAFF
TRBV6-5	-	TRBJ2-7	-	TGTGCCAGCGGGGGGACAGCCTACGAGCAGTACTTC	CASGGTAYEQYF
TRBV6-1	-	TRBJ2-5	-	TGTGCCAGCAGTGAACAGGTCGGGGGACTGAGAGAGACCCAGTACTTC	CASSEQVGGLRETQYF
TRBV6-5	-	TRBJ1-1	-	TGTGCCAGCAGTCCCGGGACACGGAACACTGAAGCTTTCTTT	CASSPGTRNTEAFF
TRBV5-5	-	TRBJ1-6	-	TGTGCCAGCAGCCCAGACAGCTATAATTCACCCCTCCACTTT	CASSPDSYNSPLHF
TRBV6-4	few	TRBJ1-6	-	TGTGCCAGCAGTGAAAGGGAGAATTCACCCCTCCACTTT	CASSERENSPLHF
TRBV5-1	-	TRBJ2-7	TRBD2	TGCGCCAGCAGCTTGACGGGAGGTCCCTACGAGCAGTACTTC	CASSLTGGPYEQYF
TRBV11-2	-	TRBJ2-5	-	TGTGCCAGCAGCCCCACCAGCGCCAAGAGGGGGGACCAGTACTTC	CASSPTSAKRGDQYF
TRBV7-6	-	TRBJ1-4	-	TGTGCCAGCGGCTGGAATGAAAAACTGTTTTTT	CASGWNEKLFF
TRBV7-9	-	TRBJ1-1	-	TGTGCCAGCAGCCGGACAGTGAACACTGAAGCTTTCTTT	CASSRTVNTEAFF
TRBV10-3	-	TRBJ1-2	-	TGTGCCATCAGTGCGGACAGCTATGGCTACACCTTC	CAISADSYGYTF
TRBV6-2/TRBV6-3	-	TRBJ2-6	TRBD1	TGTGCCAGCAGTTTGTACAGGGGGGCTGGGGCCAACGTCCTGACTTTC	CASSLYRGAGANVLTF
TRBV24-1	-	TRBJ2-1	TRBD2	TGTGCCACCAGTGATATCACTAGCGGGAGGAATGAGCAGTTCTTC	CATSDITSGRNEQFF
TRBV5-1	-	TRBJ1-1	-	TGCGCCAGCAGCCCGGACCCGGGTGGGACTGAAGCTTTCTTT	CASSPDPGGTEAFF
TRBV6-1	few	TRBJ1-4	-	TGTGCCAGCAGTGGCACAGGGATCTCAACTAATGAAAAACTGTTTTTT	CASSGTGISTNEKLFF
TRBV5-6	few	TRBJ2-7	TRBD2	TGTGCCAGCAGCTTGCCTAGCGGGATGCCCCCCTCCTACGAGCAGTACTTC	CASSLPSGMPPSYEQYF
TRBV14	-	TRBJ2-1	-	TGTGCCAGCAGCCCCCTACTAGGCGCTACCTACAATGAGCAGTTCTTC	CASSPLLGATYNEQFF